The 15 T cell receptor beta chains given below trace back to one sample, sequenced in a study of blood T cell repertoires in COVID-19. Libraries were prepared by immunoSEQ multiplex PCR; TCRdb keeps only in-frame clonotypes and omits some of them. The profile shows about 160,000 clones, approximately 85% of them singletons. Sequenced: peripheral blood. The receptor source for this set is a woman aged 55-69 years with COVID-19, enrolled during active disease.

V is TRBV7-3 and J is TRBJ2-2; TRBD1 matches 8 bases. There are 14 residues in the CDR3. The V gene end was trimmed by 2 bases and the J gene end by 6 bases; junction bases not matched to a gene: 2. Germline values: CDR1 SGHTA, CDR2 FQGTGA. CDR3 sequence reads: CASSLQGAPGELFF. DNA for the CDR3: TGTGCCAGCAGCTTACAGGGGGCGCCCGGGGAGCTGTTTTTT.

The chain carries TRBV6-5 and TRBJ1-2; D perhaps matches TRBD1 (5 bases). CDR3 length equals 15 residues. V gave up 2 bases and J gave up 0 bases, with 10 bases separating them. Germline CDR1 MNHEY, CDR2 SVGAGI. CDR3 coding DNA: TGTGCCAGCAGTTACCAGGGCGGGACTAACTATGGCTACACCTTC. Translated, it gives CASSYQGGTNYGYTF.

This clone occurred a few times. The chain employs TRBV7-9 and TRBJ2-7; 7 positions agree with TRBD1. CDR1 is SEHNR, CDR2 FQNEAQ, per germline (reference sequence). The CDR3 spans 14 residues. With 3 bases clipped from V and 5 bases from J, the junction kept 7 bases outside the gene matches. The DNA of the CDR3 is TGTGCCAGCAGCTTTCTAGGGGGCCCGGACGAGCAGTACGTC. Protein: CASSFLGGPDEQYV.

The J gene is TRBJ2-7, the V gene TRBV5-5; 7 bases align to TRBD2. The J segment lost 2 bases and the V segment lost 4 bases, leaving 6 bases of the junction unmatched. The CDR3 runs to 14 residues. CDR1 and CDR2 from the germline V gene are SGHKS and YYEKEE (reference sequence). The CDR3 protein is CASSRGGETYEQYV. CDR3 coding DNA: TGTGCCAGCAGCCGCGGGGGAGAAACCTACGAGCAGTACGTC.

The rearrangement joins TRBV7-3 to TRBJ2-1; D remains unclear. V lost 0 bases and J lost 6, with 12 bases in between. CDR1 SGHTA and CDR2 FQGTGA come from the germline V gene. CDR3 length equals 15 residues. CDR3 sequence reads: CASSLTPPSINEQFF. CDR3 DNA: TGTGCCAGCAGCTTAACCCCACCATCTATCAATGAGCAGTTCTTC.

The genes are TRBV7-9 and TRBJ1-2, with a possible D match to TRBD1 (5 bases). V was cut by 5 bases and J by 0 bases, with 22 bases left in between. CDR1 and CDR2 (germline): SEHNR, FQNEAQ (reference sequence). There are 18 residues in the CDR3. CDR3 nucleotides: TGTGCCAGCAGCCCGATTCGGGGGATGGGCGGACCTAACTATGGCTACACCTTC. This gives the protein CASSPIRGMGGPNYGYTF.

The genes are TRBV15 and TRBJ2-7; 11 bases align to TRBD2. From germline, CDR1 is LNHNV and CDR2 YYDKDF (reference sequence). The trim removed 4 bases at V and 6 bases at J, leaving 11 bases unmatched. The CDR3 length is 16 residues. The CDR3 reads CATSKETSGIRVEQYF. DNA for the CDR3: TGTGCCACCAGCAAGGAGACTAGCGGGATTCGAGTCGAGCAGTACTTC.

The gene calls are TRBV7-3 and TRBJ2-3, with 8 nucleotides matching TRBD2. The J segment lost 3 bases and the V segment lost 2 bases, leaving 4 bases of the junction unmatched. CDR3 size: 15 residues. Germline values: CDR1 SGHTA, CDR2 FQGTGA. The DNA of the CDR3 is TGTGCCAGCAGCTTAGGCGGGAGGATGACAGATACGCAGTATTTT. Translated, it gives CASSLGGRMTDTQYF. The whole variable domain, filled in from reference TRBV7-3 and TRBJ2-3, reads GAGVSQTPSNKVTEKGKYVELRCDPISGHTALYWYRQSLGQGPEFLIYFQGTGAADDSGLPNDRFFAVRPEGSVSTLKIQRTERGDSAVYLCASSLGGRMTDTQYFGPGTRLTVL.

The rearrangement joins TRBV5-4 to TRBJ2-1; 8 bases map to TRBD1. The germline V gene has CDR1 SGHNT and CDR2 YYREEE (reference sequence). The J segment lost 6 bases and the V segment lost 1 base, leaving 6 bases of the junction unmatched. The length of the CDR3 is 15 residues. CDR3 coding DNA: TGTGCCAGCAGCTTGCCCCAGGGGGCCCGCAATGAGCAGTTCTTC. This sequence encodes CASSLPQGARNEQFF.

V is TRBV5-6 and J is TRBJ2-2; possibly TRBD1 for D (5 bases). The CDR3 loop spans 14 amino acids. Germline V gene data show CDR1 as SGHDT and CDR2 as YYEEEE. Trimming took 4 bases from V and 0 from J, leaving 7 bases between them. CDR3 region: CASSRQSNTGELFF. CDR3 sequence (DNA): TGTGCCAGCAGCCGACAGTCGAACACCGGGGAGCTGTTTTTT.

The rearrangement joins TRBV28 to TRBJ2-7; the D gene is possibly TRBD2 (5 bases). Trimming shortened V by 6 bases and J by 0 bases, and 6 bases separated the two germline ends. This CDR3 contains 12 residues. The V gene's germline CDR1 is MDHEN and CDR2 SYDVKM. CDR3 amino acids: CASRGSSYEQYV. CDR3 sequence (DNA): TGTGCCAGCAGGGGGAGCTCCTACGAGCAGTACGTC.

The CDR3 here is CASNQGYSYNEQFF. The CDR3 nucleotides read TGTGCCAGCAACCAGGGGTACTCCTACAATGAGCAGTTCTTC. The gene calls are TRBV5-4 and TRBJ2-1, with TRBD1 as a possible D gene (6 bases). Germline CDR1 is SGHNT and CDR2 is YYREEE (reference sequence). The CDR3 has 14 residues. With 6 bases removed from V and 0 bases from J, the gap between germline ends came to 10 bases.

The chain links TRBV5-1 to TRBJ2-5; no reliable D call. CDR1 is SGHRS, CDR2 YFSETQ, per germline. V was clipped by 2 bases and J by 2 bases, with 4 bases between them. The CDR3 contains 12 residues. CDR3 DNA sequence: TGCGCCAGCAGCTTCCTACAAGAGACCCAGTACTTC. Protein sequence: CASSFLQETQYF.

The gene calls are TRBV4-3 and TRBJ2-2; TRBD2 agrees at 11 bases. Germline lookup yields CDR1 LGHNA and CDR2 YSLEER. This CDR3 has 19 residues. V lost 0 bases, J lost 3 bases, and 9 bases stayed unmatched. CDR3 region: CASSQDVVAGGTDTGELFF. DNA for the CDR3: TGCGCCAGCAGCCAAGATGTGGTAGCGGGAGGGACGGACACCGGGGAGCTGTTTTTT.

This clone was seen at least ten times. The J gene is TRBJ2-7, the V gene TRBV6-2 or TRBV6-3; D is possibly TRBD2 (6 bases). Trimming took off 1 base at V and 3 bases at J, with 10 bases between the two ends. Germline values: CDR1 MNHEY, CDR2 SVGEGT. CDR3 length: 14 residues. The CDR3 DNA sequence: TGTGCCAGCAGTTACTATGGGACTGACTACGAGCAGTACTTC. Its protein product is CASSYYGTDYEQYF.